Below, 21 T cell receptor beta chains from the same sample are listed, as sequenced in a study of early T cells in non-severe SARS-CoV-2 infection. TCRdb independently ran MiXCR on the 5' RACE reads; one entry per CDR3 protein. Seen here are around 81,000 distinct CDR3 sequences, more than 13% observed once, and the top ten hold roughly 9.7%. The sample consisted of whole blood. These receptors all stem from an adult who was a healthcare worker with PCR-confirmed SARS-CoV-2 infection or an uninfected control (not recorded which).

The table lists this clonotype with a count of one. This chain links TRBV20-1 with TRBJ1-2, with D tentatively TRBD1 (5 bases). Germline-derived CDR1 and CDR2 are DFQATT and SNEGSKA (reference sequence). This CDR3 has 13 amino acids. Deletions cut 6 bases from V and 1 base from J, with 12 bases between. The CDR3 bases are TGCAGTGCGCGGACACCAAATAACTATGGCTACACCTTC. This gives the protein CSARTPNNYGYTF.

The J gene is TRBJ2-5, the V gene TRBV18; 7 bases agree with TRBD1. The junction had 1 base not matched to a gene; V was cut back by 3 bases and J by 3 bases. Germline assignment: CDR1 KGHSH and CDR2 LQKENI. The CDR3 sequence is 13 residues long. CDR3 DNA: TGTGCCAGCTCACCGGGGACAGAAGAGACCCAGTACTTC. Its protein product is CASSPGTEETQYF.

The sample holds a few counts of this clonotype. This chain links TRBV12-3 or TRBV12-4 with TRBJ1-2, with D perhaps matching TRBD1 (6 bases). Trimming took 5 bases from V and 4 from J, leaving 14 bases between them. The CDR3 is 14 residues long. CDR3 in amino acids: CASSQQGGIYGYTF. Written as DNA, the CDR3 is TGTGCCAGCAGTCAACAGGGAGGGATCTATGGCTACACCTTC.

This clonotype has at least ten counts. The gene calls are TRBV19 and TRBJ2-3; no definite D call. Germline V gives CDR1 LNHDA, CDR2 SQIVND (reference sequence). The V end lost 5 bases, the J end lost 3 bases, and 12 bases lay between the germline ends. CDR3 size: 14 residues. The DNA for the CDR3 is TGTGCCAGTAGTCAGAGCCTAAGTACAGATACGCAGTATTTT. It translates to CASSQSLSTDTQYF.

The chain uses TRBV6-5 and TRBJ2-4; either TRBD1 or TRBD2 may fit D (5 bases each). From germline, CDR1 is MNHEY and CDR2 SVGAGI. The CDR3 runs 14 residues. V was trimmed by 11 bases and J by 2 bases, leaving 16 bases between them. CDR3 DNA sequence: TGTGCCTCGCAGAGGGGTGGAACCAAAAACATTCAGTACTTC. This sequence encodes CASQRGGTKNIQYF.

CDR3 in amino acids: CASSNPSGTDTQYF. DNA of the CDR3: TGTGCCAGCAGCAATCCTTCCGGCACAGATACGCAGTATTTT. V usage is TRBV11-1 and J usage is TRBJ2-3; no definite D call. CDR3 size: 14 residues. V dropped 5 bases and J dropped 1 base, with 10 bases sitting between them. Germline CDR1 is SGHAT and CDR2 is FQDESV (reference sequence).

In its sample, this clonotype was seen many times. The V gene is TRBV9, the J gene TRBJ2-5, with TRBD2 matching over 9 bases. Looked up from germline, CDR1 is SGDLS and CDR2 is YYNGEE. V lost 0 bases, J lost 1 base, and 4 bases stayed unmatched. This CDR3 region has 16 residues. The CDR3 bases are TGTGCCAGCAGCGTAGGAATTAGCGGGAGCCAAGAGACCCAGTACTTC. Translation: CASSVGISGSQETQYF.

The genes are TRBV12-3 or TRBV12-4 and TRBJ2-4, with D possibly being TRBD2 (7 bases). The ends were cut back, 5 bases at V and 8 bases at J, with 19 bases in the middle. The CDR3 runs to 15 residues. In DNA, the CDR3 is TGTGCCAGCAGTCCGGGACCCCTGGGGGGGCACATTCAGTACTTC. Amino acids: CASSPGPLGGHIQYF.

The CDR3 coding sequence is TGCGCCAGCAGTGGTTCTGGACTGTACACTGAAGCTTTCTTT. It translates to CASSGSGLYTEAFF. The chain joins TRBV10-1 to TRBJ1-1, with D unresolved. This CDR3 is built from 14 residues. Trimming took 4 bases from V and 3 from J, leaving 12 bases between them. In germline, CDR1 is WNHNN, CDR2 SYGVQD (reference sequence).

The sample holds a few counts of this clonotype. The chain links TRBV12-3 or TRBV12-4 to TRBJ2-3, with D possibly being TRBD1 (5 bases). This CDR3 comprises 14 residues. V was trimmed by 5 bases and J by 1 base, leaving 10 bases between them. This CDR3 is CASSPIGGTDTQYF. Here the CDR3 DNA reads TGTGCCAGCAGTCCGATAGGGGGCACAGATACGCAGTATTTT.

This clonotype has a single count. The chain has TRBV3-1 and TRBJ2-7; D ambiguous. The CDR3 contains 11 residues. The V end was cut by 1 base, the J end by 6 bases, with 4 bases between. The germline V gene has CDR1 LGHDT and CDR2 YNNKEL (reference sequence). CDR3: CASSQGFEQYF. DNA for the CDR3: TGTGCCAGCAGCCAAGGCTTCGAGCAGTACTTC.

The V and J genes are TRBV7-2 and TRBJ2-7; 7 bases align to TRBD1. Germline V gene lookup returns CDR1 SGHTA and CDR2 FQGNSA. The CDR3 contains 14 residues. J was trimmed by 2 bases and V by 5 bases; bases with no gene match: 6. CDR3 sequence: CASSARQGTYEQYF. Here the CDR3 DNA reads TGTGCCAGCAGCGCCAGACAGGGTACCTACGAGCAGTACTTC. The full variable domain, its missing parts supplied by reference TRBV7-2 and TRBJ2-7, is GAGVSQSPSNKVTEKGKDVELRCDPISGHTALYWYRQSLGQGLEFLIYFQGNSAPDKSGLPSDRFSAERTGGSVSTLTIQRTQQEDSAVYLCASSARQGTYEQYFGPGTRLTVT.

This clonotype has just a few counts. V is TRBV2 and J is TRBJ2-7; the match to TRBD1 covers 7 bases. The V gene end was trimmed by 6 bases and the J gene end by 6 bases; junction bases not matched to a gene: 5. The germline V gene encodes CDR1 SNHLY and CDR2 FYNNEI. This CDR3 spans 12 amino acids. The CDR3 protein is CASRDRPSEQYF. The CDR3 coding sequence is TGTGCCAGCAGGGACAGGCCGAGCGAGCAGTACTTC.

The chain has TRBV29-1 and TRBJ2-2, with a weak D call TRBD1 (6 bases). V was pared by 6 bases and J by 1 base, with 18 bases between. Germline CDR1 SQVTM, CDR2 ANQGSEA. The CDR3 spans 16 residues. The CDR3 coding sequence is TGCAGCGTCAGTCGTTCCGGGACACAGAACACCGGGGAGCTGTTTTTT. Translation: CSVSRSGTQNTGELFF.

CDR3 protein: CASSSSAFNTDTQYF. The CDR3 nucleotides read TGTGCCAGCAGTTCGTCGGCTTTTAACACAGATACGCAGTATTTT. V and J are TRBV28 and TRBJ2-3; D unclear. In germline, CDR1 is MDHEN, CDR2 SYDVKM. Trimming took 4 bases from V and 2 from J, leaving 13 bases between them. The CDR3 is 15 amino acids. Full variable domain (missing parts from reference TRBV28 and TRBJ2-3): DVKVTQSSRYLVKRTGEKVFLECVQDMDHENMFWYRQDPGLGLRLIYFSYDVKMKEKGDIPEGYSVSREKKERFSLILESASTNQTSMYLCASSSSAFNTDTQYFGPGTRLTVL.

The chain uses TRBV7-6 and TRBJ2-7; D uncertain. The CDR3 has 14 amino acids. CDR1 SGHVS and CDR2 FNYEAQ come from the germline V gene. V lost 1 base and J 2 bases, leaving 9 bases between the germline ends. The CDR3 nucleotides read TGTGCCAGCAGCTTAGGAAGGAGAACCTACGAGCAGTACTTC. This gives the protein CASSLGRRTYEQYF.

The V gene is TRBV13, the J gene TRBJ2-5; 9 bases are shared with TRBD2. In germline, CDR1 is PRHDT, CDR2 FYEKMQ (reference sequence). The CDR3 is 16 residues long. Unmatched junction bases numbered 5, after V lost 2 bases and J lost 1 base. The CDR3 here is CASSLRIAGAQETQYF. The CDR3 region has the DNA TGTGCCAGCAGCTTACGAATAGCGGGGGCCCAAGAGACCCAGTACTTC.

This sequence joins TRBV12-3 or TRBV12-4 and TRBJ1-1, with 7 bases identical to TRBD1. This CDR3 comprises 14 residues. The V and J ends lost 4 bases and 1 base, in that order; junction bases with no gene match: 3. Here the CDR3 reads CASSSHRGNTEAFF. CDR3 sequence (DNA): TGTGCCAGCAGTTCACACAGGGGGAACACTGAAGCTTTCTTT.

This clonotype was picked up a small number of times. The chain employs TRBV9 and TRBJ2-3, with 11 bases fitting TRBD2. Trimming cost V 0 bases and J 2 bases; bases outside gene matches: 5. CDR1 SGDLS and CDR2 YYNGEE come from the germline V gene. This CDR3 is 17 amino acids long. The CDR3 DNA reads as TGTGCCAGCAGCGTAGATCCTAGCGGGGGGCTCACAGATACGCAGTATTTT. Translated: CASSVDPSGGLTDTQYF.

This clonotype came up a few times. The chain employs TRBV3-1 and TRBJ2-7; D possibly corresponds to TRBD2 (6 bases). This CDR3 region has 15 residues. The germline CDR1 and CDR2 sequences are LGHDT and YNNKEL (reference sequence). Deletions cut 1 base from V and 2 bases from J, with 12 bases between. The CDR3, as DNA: TGTGCCAGCAGCCAAGCCCCGGGACTGACCTACGAGCAGTACTTC. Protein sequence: CASSQAPGLTYEQYF.

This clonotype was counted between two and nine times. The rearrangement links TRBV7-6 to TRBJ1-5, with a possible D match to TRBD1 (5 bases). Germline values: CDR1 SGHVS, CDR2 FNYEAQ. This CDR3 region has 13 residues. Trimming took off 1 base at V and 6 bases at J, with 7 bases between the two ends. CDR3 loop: CASSLGGGQPQHF. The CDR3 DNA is TGTGCCAGCAGCTTAGGGGGGGGTCAGCCCCAGCATTTT.